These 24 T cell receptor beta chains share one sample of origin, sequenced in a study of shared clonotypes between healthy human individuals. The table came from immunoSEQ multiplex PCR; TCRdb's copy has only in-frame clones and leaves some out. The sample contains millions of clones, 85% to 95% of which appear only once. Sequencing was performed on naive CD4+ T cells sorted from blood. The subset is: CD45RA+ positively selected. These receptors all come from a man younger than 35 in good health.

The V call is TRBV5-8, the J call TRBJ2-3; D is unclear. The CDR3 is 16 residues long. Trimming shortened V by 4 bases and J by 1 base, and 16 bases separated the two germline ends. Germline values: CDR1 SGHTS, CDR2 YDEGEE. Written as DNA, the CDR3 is TGTGCCAGCAGCAGTTACGGACGGACGGGCACAGATACGCAGTATTTT. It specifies CASSSYGRTGTDTQYF.

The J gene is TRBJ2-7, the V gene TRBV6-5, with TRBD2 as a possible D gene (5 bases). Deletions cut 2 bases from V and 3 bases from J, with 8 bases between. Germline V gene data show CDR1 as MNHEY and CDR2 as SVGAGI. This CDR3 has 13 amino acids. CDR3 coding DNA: TGTGCCAGCAGTTACGCGGCGGGCTACGAGCAGTACTTC. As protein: CASSYAAGYEQYF.

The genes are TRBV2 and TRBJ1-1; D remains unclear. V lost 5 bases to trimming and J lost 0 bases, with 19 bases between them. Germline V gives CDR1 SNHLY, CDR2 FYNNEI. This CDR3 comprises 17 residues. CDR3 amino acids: CASSPLGRWGMNTEAFF. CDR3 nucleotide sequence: TGTGCCAGCAGTCCTCTGGGAAGATGGGGAATGAACACTGAAGCTTTCTTT.

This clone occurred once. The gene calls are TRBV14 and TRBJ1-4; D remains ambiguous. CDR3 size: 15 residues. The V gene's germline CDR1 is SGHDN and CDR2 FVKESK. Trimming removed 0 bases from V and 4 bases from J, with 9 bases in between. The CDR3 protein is CASSQEMRHNEKLFF. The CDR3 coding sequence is TGTGCCAGCAGCCAAGAGATGCGGCATAATGAAAAACTGTTTTTT.

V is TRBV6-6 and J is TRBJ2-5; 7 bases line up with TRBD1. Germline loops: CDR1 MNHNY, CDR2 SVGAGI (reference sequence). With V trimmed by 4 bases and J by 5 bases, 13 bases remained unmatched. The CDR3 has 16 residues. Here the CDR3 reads CASSSPGQRPDETQYF. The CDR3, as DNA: TGTGCCAGCAGTTCTCCGGGACAGCGCCCCGATGAGACCCAGTACTTC.

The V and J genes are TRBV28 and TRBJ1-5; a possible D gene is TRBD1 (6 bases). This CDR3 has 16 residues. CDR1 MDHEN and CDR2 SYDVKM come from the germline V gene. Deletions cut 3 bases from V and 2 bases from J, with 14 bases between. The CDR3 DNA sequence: TGTGCCAGCAGTTTGGACAGAATAATGGGCAATCAGCCCCAGCATTTT. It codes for CASSLDRIMGNQPQHF.

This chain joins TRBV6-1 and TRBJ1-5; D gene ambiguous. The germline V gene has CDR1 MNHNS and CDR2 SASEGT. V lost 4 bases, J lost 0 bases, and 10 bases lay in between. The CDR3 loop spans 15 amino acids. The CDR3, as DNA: TGTGCCAGCAGTGGAGGAGGCAATAGCAATCAGCCCCAGCATTTT. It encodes CASSGGGNSNQPQHF.

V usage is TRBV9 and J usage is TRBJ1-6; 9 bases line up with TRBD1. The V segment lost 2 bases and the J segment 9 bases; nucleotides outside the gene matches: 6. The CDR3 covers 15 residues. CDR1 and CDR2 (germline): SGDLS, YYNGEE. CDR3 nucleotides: TGTGCCAGCAGCGTCCTCGACAGGGGGGGTTCACCCCTCCACTTT. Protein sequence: CASSVLDRGGSPLHF.

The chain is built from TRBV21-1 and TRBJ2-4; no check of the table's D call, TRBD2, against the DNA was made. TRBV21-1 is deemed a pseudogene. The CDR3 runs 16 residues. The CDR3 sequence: CASSIPSRDFKNIQYF. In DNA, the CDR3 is TGTGCCAGCAGCATTCCTTCCCGGGACTTCAAAAACATTCAGTACTTC.

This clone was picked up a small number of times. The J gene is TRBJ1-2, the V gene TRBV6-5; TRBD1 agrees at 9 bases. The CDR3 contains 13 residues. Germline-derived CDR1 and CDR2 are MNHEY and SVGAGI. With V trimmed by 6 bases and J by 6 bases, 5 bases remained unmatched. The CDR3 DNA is TGTGCCAGCAGACTGACAGGGGGTAATGGCTACACCTTC. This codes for CASRLTGGNGYTF.

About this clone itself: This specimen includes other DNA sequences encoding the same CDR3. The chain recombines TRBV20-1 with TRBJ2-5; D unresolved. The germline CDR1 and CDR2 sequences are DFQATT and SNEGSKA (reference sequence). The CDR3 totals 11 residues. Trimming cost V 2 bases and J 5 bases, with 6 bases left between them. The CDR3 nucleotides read TGCAGTGCTAGAAGGGTGGAGACCCAGTACTTC. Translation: CSARRVETQYF.

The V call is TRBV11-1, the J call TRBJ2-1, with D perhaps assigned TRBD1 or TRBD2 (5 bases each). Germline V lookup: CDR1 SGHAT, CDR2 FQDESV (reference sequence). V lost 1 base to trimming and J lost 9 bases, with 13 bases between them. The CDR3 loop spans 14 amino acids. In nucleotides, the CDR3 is TGTGCCAGCAGCTTAGGACGAGGGGTTGGTGAGCAGTTCTTC. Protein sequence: CASSLGRGVGEQFF. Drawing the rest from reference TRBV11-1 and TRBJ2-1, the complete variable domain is EAEVAQSPRYKITEKSQAVAFWCDPISGHATLYWYRQILGQGPELLVQFQDESVVDDSQLPKDRFSAERLKGVDSTLKIQPAELGDSAMYLCASSLGRGVGEQFFGPGTRLTVL.

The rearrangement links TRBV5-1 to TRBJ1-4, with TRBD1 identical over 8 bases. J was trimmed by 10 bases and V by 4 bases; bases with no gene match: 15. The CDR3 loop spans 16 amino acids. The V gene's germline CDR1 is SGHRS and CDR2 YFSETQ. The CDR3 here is CASSPKVGTGDPKLFF. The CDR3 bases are TGCGCCAGCAGCCCGAAGGTCGGGACAGGCGATCCAAAACTGTTTTTT. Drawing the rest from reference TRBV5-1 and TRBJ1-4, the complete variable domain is KAGVTQTPRYLIKTRGQQVTLSCSPISGHRSVSWYQQTPGQGLQFLFEYFSETQRNKGNFPGRFSGRQFSNSRSEMNVSTLELGDSALYLCASSPKVGTGDPKLFFGSGTQLSVL.

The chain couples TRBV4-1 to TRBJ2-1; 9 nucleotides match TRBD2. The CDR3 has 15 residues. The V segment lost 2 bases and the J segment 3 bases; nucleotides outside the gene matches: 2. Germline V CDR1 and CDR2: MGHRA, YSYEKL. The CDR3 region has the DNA TGCGCCAGCAGCCAATCTAGCGGGGACTACAATGAGCAGTTCTTC. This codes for CASSQSSGDYNEQFF.

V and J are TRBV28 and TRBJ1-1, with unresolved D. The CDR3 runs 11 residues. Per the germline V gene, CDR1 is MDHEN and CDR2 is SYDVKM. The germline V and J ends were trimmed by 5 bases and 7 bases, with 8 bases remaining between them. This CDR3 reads CASSRTDEAFF. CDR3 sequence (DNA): TGTGCCAGCAGTCGTACAGATGAAGCTTTCTTT.

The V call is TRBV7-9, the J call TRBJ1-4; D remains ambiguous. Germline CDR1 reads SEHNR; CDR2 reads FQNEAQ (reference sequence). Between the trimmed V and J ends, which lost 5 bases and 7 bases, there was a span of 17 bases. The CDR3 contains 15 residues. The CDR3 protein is CASSPGKGSTEKLFF. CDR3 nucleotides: TGTGCCAGCAGCCCAGGAAAGGGTAGTACTGAAAAACTGTTTTTT.

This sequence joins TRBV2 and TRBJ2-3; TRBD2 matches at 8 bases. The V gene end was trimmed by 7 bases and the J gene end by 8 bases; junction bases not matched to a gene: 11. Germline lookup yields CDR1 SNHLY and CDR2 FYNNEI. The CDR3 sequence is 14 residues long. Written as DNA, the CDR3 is TGTGCCAGCAAGAGCGGGGGTCCAGAGTCTACGCAGTATTTT. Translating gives CASKSGGPESTQYF.

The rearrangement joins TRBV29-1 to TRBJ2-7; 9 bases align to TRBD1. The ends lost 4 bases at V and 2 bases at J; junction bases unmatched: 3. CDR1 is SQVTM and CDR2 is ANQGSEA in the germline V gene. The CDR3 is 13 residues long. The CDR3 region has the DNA TGCAGCGTTGGCCGGGACAGGGCCTACGAGCAGTACTTC. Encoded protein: CSVGRDRAYEQYF.

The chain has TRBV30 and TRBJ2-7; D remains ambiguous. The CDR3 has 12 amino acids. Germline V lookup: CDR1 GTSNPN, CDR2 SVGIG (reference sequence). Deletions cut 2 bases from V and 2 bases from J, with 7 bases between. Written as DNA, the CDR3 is TGTGCCTGGAGTTTCGAAACCTACGAGCAGTACTTC. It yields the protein CAWSFETYEQYF.

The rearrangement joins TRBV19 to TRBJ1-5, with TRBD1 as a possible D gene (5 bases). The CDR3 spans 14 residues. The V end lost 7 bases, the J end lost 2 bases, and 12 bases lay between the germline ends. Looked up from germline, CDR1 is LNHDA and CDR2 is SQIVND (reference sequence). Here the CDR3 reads CASTTIQGNQPQHF. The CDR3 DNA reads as TGTGCCAGTACAACTATACAGGGCAATCAGCCCCAGCATTTT.

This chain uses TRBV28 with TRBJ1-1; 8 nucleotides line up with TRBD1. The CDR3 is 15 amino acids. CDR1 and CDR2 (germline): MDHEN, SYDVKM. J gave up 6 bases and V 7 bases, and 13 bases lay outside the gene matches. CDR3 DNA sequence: TGTGCCAGCACCATTATCACCTCAGGGGGCGCTGAAGCTTTCTTT. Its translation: CASTIITSGGAEAFF.

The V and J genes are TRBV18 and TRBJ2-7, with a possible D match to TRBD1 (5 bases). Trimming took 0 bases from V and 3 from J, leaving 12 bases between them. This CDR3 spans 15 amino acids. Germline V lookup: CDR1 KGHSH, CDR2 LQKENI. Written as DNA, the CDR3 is TGTGCCAGCTCACCACCGACCAGGGCAAGCTACGAGCAGTACTTC. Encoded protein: CASSPPTRASYEQYF.

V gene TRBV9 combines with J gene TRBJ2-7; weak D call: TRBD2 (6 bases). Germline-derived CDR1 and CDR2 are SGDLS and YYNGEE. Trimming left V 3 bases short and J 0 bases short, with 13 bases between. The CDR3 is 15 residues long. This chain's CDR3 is CASSALASNSYEQYF. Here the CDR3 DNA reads TGTGCCAGCAGCGCCCTAGCGTCTAACTCCTACGAGCAGTACTTC.

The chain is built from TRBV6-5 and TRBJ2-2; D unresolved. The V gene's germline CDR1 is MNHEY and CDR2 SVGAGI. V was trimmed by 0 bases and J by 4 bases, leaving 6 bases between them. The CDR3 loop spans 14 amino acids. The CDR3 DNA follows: TGTGCCAGCAGTTACTCAGGCTTCACCGGGGAGCTGTTTTTT. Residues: CASSYSGFTGELFF.